The 8 T cell receptor beta chains presented below share a single source sample, sequenced in a study of cytomegalovirus exposure and HLA in healthy donors. Amplification used 60 Vbeta primers and 13 Jbeta primers. Sequenced by immunoSEQ multiplex PCR; TCRdb stores in-frame clones only, minus some. Of 110,000 to 150,000 clones listed, around 70% were seen once; the top ten hold 1.5% to 2%. The sequenced material came from PBMCs. Receptor source: a woman younger than 45 in good health and CMV-seronegative.

In nucleotides, the CDR3 is TGTGCCAGCAGCACAGGGTTTCGGGCAGATACGCAGTATTTT. It yields the protein CASSTGFRADTQYF. The V gene is TRBV28, the J gene TRBJ2-3, with D possibly TRBD1 on 6 matching bases. CDR1 MDHEN and CDR2 SYDVKM come from the germline V gene. This CDR3 contains 14 residues. V lost 6 bases and J lost 4, with 14 bases in between. Full variable domain (missing parts from reference TRBV28 and TRBJ2-3): DVKVTQSSRYLVKRTGEKVFLECVQDMDHENMFWYRQDPGLGLRLIYFSYDVKMKEKGDIPEGYSVSREKKERFSLILESASTNQTSMYLCASSTGFRADTQYFGPGTRLTVL.

The chain employs TRBV5-1 and TRBJ1-2; D gene unclear. This CDR3 comprises 12 residues. Germline CDR1 SGHRS, CDR2 YFSETQ. Trimming took 0 bases from V and 7 from J, leaving 7 bases between them. The CDR3: CASSLGASGYTF. In nucleotides, the CDR3 is TGCGCCAGCAGCTTGGGTGCGAGTGGCTACACCTTC. The full variable domain, its missing parts supplied by reference TRBV5-1 and TRBJ1-2, is KAGVTQTPRYLIKTRGQQVTLSCSPISGHRSVSWYQQTPGQGLQFLFEYFSETQRNKGNFPGRFSGRQFSNSRSEMNVSTLELGDSALYLCASSLGASGYTFGSGTRLTVV.

The genes are TRBV7-9 and TRBJ1-1; the D gene is possibly TRBD1 (5 bases). CDR1 is SEHNR and CDR2 is FQNEAQ in the germline V gene (reference sequence). This CDR3 contains 16 residues. The ends were cut back, 2 bases at V and 0 bases at J, with 13 bases in the middle. The CDR3 sequence is CASSLSGRGLNTEAFF. CDR3 bases: TGTGCCAGCAGCTTATCCGGTCGGGGGTTGAACACTGAAGCTTTCTTT.

The J gene is TRBJ1-2, the V gene TRBV6-1; D is possibly TRBD1 (6 bases). The V gene's germline CDR1 is MNHNS and CDR2 SASEGT. This CDR3 comprises 14 residues. The V and J ends lost 5 bases and 9 bases respectively, with 19 bases between them. The CDR3 is CASSYRSQGISYTF. As DNA, the CDR3 is TGTGCCAGCAGTTATCGGAGTCAGGGGATTAGCTACACCTTC.

V is TRBV2 and J is TRBJ2-5; TRBD1 might be the D (6 bases). This CDR3 comprises 15 residues. CDR1 and CDR2 from the germline V gene are SNHLY and FYNNEI. V gave up 1 base and J gave up 1 base, with 10 bases separating them. The CDR3 reads CASSEEWGLQETQYF. DNA for the CDR3: TGTGCCAGCAGTGAAGAATGGGGGCTCCAAGAGACCCAGTACTTC.

The J gene is TRBJ2-2, the V gene TRBV11-3, with TRBD1 matching over 9 bases. Trimming took 1 base from V and 6 from J; bases not matched to a gene: 0. Germline V gives CDR1 SGHNT, CDR2 YENEEA. CDR3 length equals 14 residues. The CDR3 bases are TGTGCCAGCAGCTTAGGACAGGGGGCCGGGGAGCTGTTTTTT. This gives the protein CASSLGQGAGELFF.

This chain joins TRBV2 and TRBJ1-5; possibly TRBD1 for D (5 bases). The CDR3 length is 16 residues. V gave up 2 bases and J gave up 0 bases, with 11 bases separating them. The germline V gene has CDR1 SNHLY and CDR2 FYNNEI. The CDR3 region has the DNA TGTGCCAGCAGTGAATATGGGGGGGGTAGCAATCAGCCCCAGCATTTT. Its translation is CASSEYGGGSNQPQHF.

The V and J genes are TRBV2 and TRBJ2-7; tentative D call: TRBD2 (5 bases). The CDR3 spans 12 residues. Germline CDR1 SNHLY, CDR2 FYNNEI. Trimming took off 1 base at V and 7 bases at J, with 8 bases between the two ends. The CDR3 sequence: CASSEGGVEQYV. CDR3 in DNA: TGTGCCAGCAGTGAAGGGGGAGTTGAGCAGTACGTC.